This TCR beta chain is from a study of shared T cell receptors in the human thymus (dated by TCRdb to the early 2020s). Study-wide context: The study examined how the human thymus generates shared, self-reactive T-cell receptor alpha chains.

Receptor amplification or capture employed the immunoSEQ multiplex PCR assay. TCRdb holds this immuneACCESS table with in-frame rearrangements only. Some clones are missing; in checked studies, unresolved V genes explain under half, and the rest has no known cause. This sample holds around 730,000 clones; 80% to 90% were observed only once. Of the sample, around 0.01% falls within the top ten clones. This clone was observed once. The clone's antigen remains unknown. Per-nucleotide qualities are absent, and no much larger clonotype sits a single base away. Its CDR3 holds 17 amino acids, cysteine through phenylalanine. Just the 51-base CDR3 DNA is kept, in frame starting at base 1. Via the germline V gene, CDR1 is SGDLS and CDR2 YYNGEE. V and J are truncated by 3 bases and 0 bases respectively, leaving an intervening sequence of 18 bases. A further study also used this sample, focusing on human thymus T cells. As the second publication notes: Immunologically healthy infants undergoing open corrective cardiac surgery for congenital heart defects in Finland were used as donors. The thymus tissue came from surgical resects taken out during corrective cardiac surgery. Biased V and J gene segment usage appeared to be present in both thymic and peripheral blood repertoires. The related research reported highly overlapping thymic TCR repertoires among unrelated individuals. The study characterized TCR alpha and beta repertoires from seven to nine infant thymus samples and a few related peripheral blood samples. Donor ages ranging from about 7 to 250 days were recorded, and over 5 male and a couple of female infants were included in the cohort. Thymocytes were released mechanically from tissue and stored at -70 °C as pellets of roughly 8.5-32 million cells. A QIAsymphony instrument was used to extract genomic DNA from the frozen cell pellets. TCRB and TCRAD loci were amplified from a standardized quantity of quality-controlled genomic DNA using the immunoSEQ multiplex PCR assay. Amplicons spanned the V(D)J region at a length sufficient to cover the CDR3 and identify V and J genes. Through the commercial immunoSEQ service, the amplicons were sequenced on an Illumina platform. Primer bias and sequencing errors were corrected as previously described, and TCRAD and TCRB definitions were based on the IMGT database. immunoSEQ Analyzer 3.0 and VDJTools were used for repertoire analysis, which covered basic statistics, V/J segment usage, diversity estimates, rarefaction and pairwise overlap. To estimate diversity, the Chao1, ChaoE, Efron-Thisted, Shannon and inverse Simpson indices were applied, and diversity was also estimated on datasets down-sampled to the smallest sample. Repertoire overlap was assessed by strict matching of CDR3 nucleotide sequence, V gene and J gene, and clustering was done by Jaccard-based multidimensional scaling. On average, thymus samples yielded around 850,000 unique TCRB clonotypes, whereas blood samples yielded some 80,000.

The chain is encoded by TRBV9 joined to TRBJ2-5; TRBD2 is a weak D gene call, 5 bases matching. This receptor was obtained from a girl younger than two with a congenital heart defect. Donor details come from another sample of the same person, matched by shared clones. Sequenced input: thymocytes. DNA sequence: TGTGCCAGCAGCGCTTGGACTCCCCACACATACCAAGAGACCCAGTACTTC. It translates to CASSAWTPHTYQETQYF. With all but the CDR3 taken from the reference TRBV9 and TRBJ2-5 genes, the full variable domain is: DSGVTQTPKHLITATGQRVTLRCSPRSGDLSVYWYQQSLDQGLQFLIQYYNGEERAKGNILERFSAQQFPDLHSELNLSSLELGDSALYFCASSAWTPHTYQETQYFGPGTRLLVL.